Following are 27 T cell receptor beta chains from one sample sequenced in a study of regulatory T cells in long-lasting Graves disease. Arm-PCR of CDR3 regions and iRepertoire HTBI primers were used to build TCR beta libraries. One entry per CDR3 protein results from TCRdb running MiXCR on the multiplex PCR reads. This sample has around 500,000 distinct CDR3 sequences, with roughly 14% found just once. Time point specified: newly diagnosed GD, antithyroid drugs for less than 3 months. The TCR library was made from RNA that had been extracted from PBMCs in TRIzol. These same records also appear under a second study, on T cells in Graves' hyperthyroidism and ophthalmopathy.

Sample: peripheral blood mononuclear cells (PBMCs), taken at new diagnosis, from a patient treated with antithyroid drugs. These receptors were collected from a man aged 30 to 45 with Graves disease.

The sample holds a few counts of this clonotype. CDR3 sequence: CASSVGEDTQYF. The CDR3 coding sequence is TGTGCCAGCAGCGTAGGGGAAGATACGCAGTATTTT. The rearrangement uses TRBV3-1 and TRBJ2-3; D is perhaps TRBD1 (5 bases). Germline values: CDR1 LGHDT, CDR2 YNNKEL (reference sequence). The CDR3 loop spans 12 amino acids. V was pared by 5 bases and J by 5 bases, with 8 bases between.

The table lists this clonotype with many counts. V usage is TRBV2 and J usage is TRBJ1-5; tentative D call: TRBD1 (6 bases). Germline-derived CDR1 and CDR2 are SNHLY and FYNNEI. Trimming left V 1 base short and J 3 bases short, with 10 bases between. This CDR3 is built from 15 residues. The CDR3 nucleotides are TGTGCCAGCAGTGAAGGCGGGACACCCAATCAGCCCCAGCATTTT. Protein sequence: CASSEGGTPNQPQHF.

The chain couples TRBV7-9 to TRBJ1-5; 10 nucleotides align to TRBD1. Germline V gene lookup returns CDR1 SEHNR and CDR2 FQNEAQ (reference sequence). CDR3 length: 16 residues. After removal of 3 bases from V and 6 bases from J, the junction contained 8 bases not matched to a gene. The CDR3 bases are TGTGCCAGCAGCTTGGGACAGGGGTTGTCCAGTCAGCCCCAGCATTTT. It encodes CASSLGQGLSSQPQHF.

The gene calls are TRBV10-1 and TRBJ2-7; 8 bases agree with TRBD1. CDR3 length: 14 amino acids. CDR1 and CDR2 (germline): WNHNN, SYGVQD (reference sequence). V shed 5 bases, J shed 5 bases, and the junction held 8 bases outside the gene matches. The CDR3 coding sequence is TGCGCCAGCAGTTTATTACAGGGGGGCAACGAGCAGTACTTC. This encodes CASSLLQGGNEQYF.

This clonotype has at least ten counts. The chain joins TRBV6-2 or TRBV6-3 to TRBJ2-7, with 10 bases that match TRBD1. The CDR3 has 15 residues. Germline-derived CDR1 and CDR2 are MNHEY and SVGEGT. The V segment lost 4 bases and the J segment 5 bases; nucleotides outside the gene matches: 8. The CDR3 bases are TGTGCCAGCAGTTTTCGACCGGACAGGGGGGACGAGCAGTACTTC. Amino acid sequence: CASSFRPDRGDEQYF.

There are many counts of this clonotype. The chain couples TRBV7-2 to TRBJ2-5, with D unclear. The CDR3 covers 15 residues. From germline, CDR1 is SGHTA and CDR2 FQGNSA. Trimming pared 8 bases from V and 3 bases from J, leaving 19 bases between. The DNA for the CDR3 is TGTGCCAGCTGCCCAACGGGCGCTGGAAAAGAGACCCAGTACTTC. Translated, it gives CASCPTGAGKETQYF.

The chain couples TRBV9 to TRBJ2-1; possibly TRBD2 for D (6 bases). CDR1 and CDR2 (germline): SGDLS, YYNGEE. Deletions cut 3 bases from V and 0 bases from J, with 10 bases between. The CDR3 spans 15 residues. CDR3: CASSALASSYNEQFF. CDR3 nucleotide sequence: TGTGCCAGCAGCGCTCTAGCGAGCTCCTACAATGAGCAGTTCTTC. The complete variable domain, with remaining parts taken from reference TRBV9 and TRBJ2-1, reads DSGVTQTPKHLITATGQRVTLRCSPRSGDLSVYWYQQSLDQGLQFLIQYYNGEERAKGNILERFSAQQFPDLHSELNLSSLELGDSALYFCASSALASSYNEQFFGPGTRLTVL.

The CDR3 DNA reads TGTGCCAGCAGCTCGACTAGTCTCGAGCAGTACTTC. Protein sequence: CASSSTSLEQYF. The rearrangement joins TRBV7-9 to TRBJ2-7; D might be TRBD2 (6 bases). This CDR3 spans 12 amino acids. Trimming shortened V by 4 bases and J by 6 bases, and 10 bases separated the two germline ends. CDR1 and CDR2 from the germline V gene are SEHNR and FQNEAQ (reference sequence).

At least ten counts were recorded for this clonotype. This chain uses TRBV11-2 with TRBJ1-4, with 7 positions matching TRBD1. The junction had 8 bases not matched to a gene; V was cut back by 5 bases and J by 8 bases. The CDR3 totals 14 residues. CDR1 is SGHAT, CDR2 FQNNGV, per germline. CDR3 in amino acids: CASSLTTGREKLFF. CDR3 bases: TGTGCCAGCAGCCTTACGACAGGGAGGGAAAAACTGTTTTTT.

The rearrangement links TRBV12-3 or TRBV12-4 to TRBJ2-4; no reliable D call. The CDR3 has 15 amino acids. The V end lost 6 bases, the J end lost 0 bases, and 12 bases lay between the germline ends. The CDR3 sequence: CASSSIELAKNIQYF. CDR3 in DNA: TGTGCCAGCAGCTCTATTGAATTAGCCAAAAACATTCAGTACTTC.

The gene calls are TRBV7-6 and TRBJ2-7; D not certain. V shed 5 bases and J shed 0 bases, with 17 bases lying between them. Germline lookup yields CDR1 SGHVS and CDR2 FNYEAQ. This CDR3 contains 16 residues. CDR3 protein: CASSPKTYQSSYEQYF. Here the CDR3 DNA reads TGTGCCAGCAGCCCAAAGACCTACCAAAGCTCCTACGAGCAGTACTTC. Combining the CDR3 with reference TRBV7-6 and TRBJ2-7 gives the whole variable domain GAGVSQSPRYKVTKRGQDVALRCDPISGHVSLYWYRQALGQGPEFLTYFNYEAQQDKSGLPNDRFSAERPEGSISTLTIQRTEQRDSAMYRCASSPKTYQSSYEQYFGPGTRLTVT.

Notes on this clonotype: One end of the junction varies from germline; a read error may be responsible. The V gene is TRBV29-1, the J gene TRBJ1-2, with D possibly being TRBD1 (5 bases). This CDR3 is built from 11 residues. The germline gives CDR1 SQVTM, CDR2 ANQGSEA. CDR3 loop: CSVEGDYGYTF. Here the CDR3 DNA reads TGCAGCGTAGAAGGGGACTACGGCTACACCTTC. Supplemented by reference TRBV29-1 and TRBJ1-2, the full variable domain reads SAVISQKPSRDICQRGTSLTIQCQVDSQVTMMFWYRQQPGQSLTLIATANQGSEATYESGFVIDKFPISRPNLTFSTLTVSNMSPEDSSIYLCSVEGDYGYTFGSGTRLTVV.

This clonotype was seen many times. This chain links TRBV7-7 with TRBJ2-5; possible D gene TRBD1, 5 bases. The CDR3 has 15 amino acids. V lost 7 bases and J lost 2, with 17 bases in between. Germline V lookup: CDR1 SSHAT, CDR2 FNYEAQ (reference sequence). This CDR3 reads CASTRSGLPQETQYF. CDR3 bases: TGTGCCAGCACCCGGTCAGGGTTACCTCAAGAGACCCAGTACTTC.

J is TRBJ2-1 and V is TRBV20-1, with TRBD2 identical over 11 bases. Germline lookup yields CDR1 DFQATT and CDR2 SNEGSKA (reference sequence). The V and J ends lost 2 bases and 9 bases, in that order; junction bases with no gene match: 6. The CDR3 has 14 amino acids. This CDR3 is CSARLAGGHVEQFF. CDR3 coding DNA: TGCAGTGCTAGACTAGCGGGAGGACATGTTGAGCAGTTCTTC.

The rearrangement uses TRBV19 and TRBJ1-2; D uncertain. V lost 10 bases, J lost 5 bases, and 23 bases lay in between. The CDR3 is 15 residues long. Germline V gene sequence: CDR1 LNHDA, CDR2 SQIVND (reference sequence). The CDR3 bases are TGTGCCACCCAAGATGGGCTTCGCGGTCGATATGGCTACACCTTC. Protein sequence: CATQDGLRGRYGYTF.

This clonotype was counted many times. The chain employs TRBV13 and TRBJ2-3; the D is unclear. Per the germline V gene, CDR1 is PRHDT and CDR2 is FYEKMQ (reference sequence). Trimming cost V 5 bases and J 2 bases, with 14 bases left between them. The CDR3 extends over 15 amino acids. As DNA, the CDR3 is TGTGCCAGCAGCAGGACGGGCTCCTCCACAGATACGCAGTATTTT. The encoded protein is CASSRTGSSTDTQYF.

This clonotype was seen repeatedly, ten times or more. The gene calls are TRBV12-5 and TRBJ2-1; TRBD2 matches at 10 bases. Looked up from germline, CDR1 is LGHNT and CDR2 is FRNRAP. The CDR3 loop spans 17 amino acids. The ends lost 3 bases at V and 4 bases at J; junction bases unmatched: 9. CDR3 loop: CASGLAPLAGGYNEQFF. CDR3 coding DNA: TGTGCTAGTGGTTTAGCCCCTTTAGCGGGAGGATACAATGAGCAGTTCTTC.

This clonotype was counted only a few times. This chain connects TRBV5-1 to TRBJ2-3, with TRBD1 as a possible D gene (6 bases). In germline, CDR1 is SGHRS, CDR2 YFSETQ. The CDR3 contains 14 residues. Trimming took off 0 bases at V and 4 bases at J, with 9 bases between the two ends. CDR3 loop: CASSLAQGADTQYF. Here the CDR3 DNA reads TGCGCCAGCAGCTTGGCACAGGGAGCAGATACGCAGTATTTT.

This clonotype was picked up many times. Relative to the germline gene, one junction end is altered; a read error may explain this. The chain links TRBV10-3 to TRBJ2-3; 7 bases are shared with TRBD2. CDR3 size: 13 residues. Germline lookup yields CDR1 ENHRY and CDR2 SYGVKD. CDR3 bases: TGTGCCATCAGTAGGAGCGCGGGGGAAGATTGGGATTTT. Translating it yields CAISRSAGEDWDF.

This clonotype was counted ten times or more. The chain is built from TRBV19 and TRBJ2-7; D gene uncertain. The V gene lost 3 bases and the J gene lost 3 bases, with 6 bases spanning the gap. CDR1 is LNHDA and CDR2 is SQIVND in the germline V gene (reference sequence). The CDR3 is 12 amino acids. CDR3 loop: CASSIGNYEQYF. CDR3 DNA sequence: TGTGCCAGTAGTATCGGAAACTACGAGCAGTACTTC.

This clonotype was detected many times. The chain employs TRBV20-1 and TRBJ2-7; possibly TRBD1 for D (6 bases). Per the germline V gene, CDR1 is DFQATT and CDR2 is SNEGSKA (reference sequence). Trimming took 1 base from V and 3 from J, leaving 13 bases between them. This CDR3 has 14 residues. The CDR3 loop is CSARVRTALYEQYF. In DNA, the CDR3 is TGCAGTGCTAGAGTTAGGACAGCTCTCTACGAGCAGTACTTC.

This clonotype occurred many times. CDR3 region: CASSLGQVSYEQYF. CDR3 in DNA: TGCGCCAGCAGCTTGGGACAGGTCTCCTACGAGCAGTACTTC. V is TRBV5-1 and J is TRBJ2-7; tentative D call: TRBD1 (6 bases). The CDR3 spans 14 residues. Germline lookup yields CDR1 SGHRS and CDR2 YFSETQ. Deletions cut 0 bases from V and 0 bases from J, with 7 bases between.

The chain is built from TRBV18 and TRBJ1-4; 9 bases align to TRBD1. CDR1 and CDR2 from the germline V gene are KGHSH and LQKENI. V lost 3 bases and J lost 7; bases outside the gene matches: 9. The CDR3 extends over 16 amino acids. This CDR3 reads CASSPSATGGGEKLFF. Written as DNA, the CDR3 is TGTGCCAGCTCACCCTCGGCGACAGGGGGAGGTGAAAAACTGTTTTTT.

The rearrangement uses TRBV19 and TRBJ2-2, with 8 positions matching TRBD2. V shed 2 bases and J 1 base; nucleotides not matched to a gene: 9. The CDR3 length is 18 residues. Germline V CDR1 and CDR2: LNHDA, SQIVND (reference sequence). CDR3 coding DNA: TGTGCCAGTAGTATAAGCGGGGGTAACAGCTTGAACACCGGGGAGCTGTTTTTT. It codes for CASSISGGNSLNTGELFF.

This clonotype showed up many times. The chain joins TRBV6-1 to TRBJ1-4; D gene unclear. V lost 6 bases and J lost 7, with 6 bases in between. The CDR3 covers 11 residues. CDR1 is MNHNS and CDR2 is SASEGT in the germline V gene. CDR3 sequence (DNA): TGTGCCAGCAGCTGGGGTGAAAAACTGTTTTTT. Encoded protein: CASSWGEKLFF.

This clonotype was observed at least ten times. The V gene is TRBV12-3 or TRBV12-4, the J gene TRBJ1-3; D perhaps matches TRBD1 (5 bases). This CDR3 contains 14 residues. Trimming removed 4 bases from V and 1 base from J, with 8 bases in between. This CDR3 is CASSSSGSGNTIYF. In nucleotides, the CDR3 is TGTGCCAGCAGTTCTTCAGGGTCTGGAAACACCATATATTTT.

V gene TRBV19 combines with J gene TRBJ1-5; a possible D gene is TRBD1 (5 bases). With 3 bases removed from V and 5 bases from J, the gap between germline ends came to 17 bases. CDR3 size: 16 residues. Per the germline V gene, CDR1 is LNHDA and CDR2 is SQIVND (reference sequence). The CDR3: CASSIGPGGRYQPQHF. As DNA, the CDR3 is TGTGCCAGTAGTATTGGGCCGGGGGGTAGATATCAGCCCCAGCATTTT.